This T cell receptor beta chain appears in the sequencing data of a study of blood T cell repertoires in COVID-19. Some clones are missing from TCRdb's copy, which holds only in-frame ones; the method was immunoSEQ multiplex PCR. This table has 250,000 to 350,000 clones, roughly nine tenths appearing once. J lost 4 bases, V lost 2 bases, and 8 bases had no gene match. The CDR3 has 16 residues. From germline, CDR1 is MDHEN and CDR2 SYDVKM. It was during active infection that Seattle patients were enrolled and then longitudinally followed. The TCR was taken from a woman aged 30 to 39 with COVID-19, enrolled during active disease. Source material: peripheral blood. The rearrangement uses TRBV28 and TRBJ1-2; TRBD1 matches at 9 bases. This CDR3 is CASSLAGQGPIYGYTF. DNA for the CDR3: TGTGCCAGCAGTTTAGCGGGACAGGGACCCATCTATGGCTACACCTTC.